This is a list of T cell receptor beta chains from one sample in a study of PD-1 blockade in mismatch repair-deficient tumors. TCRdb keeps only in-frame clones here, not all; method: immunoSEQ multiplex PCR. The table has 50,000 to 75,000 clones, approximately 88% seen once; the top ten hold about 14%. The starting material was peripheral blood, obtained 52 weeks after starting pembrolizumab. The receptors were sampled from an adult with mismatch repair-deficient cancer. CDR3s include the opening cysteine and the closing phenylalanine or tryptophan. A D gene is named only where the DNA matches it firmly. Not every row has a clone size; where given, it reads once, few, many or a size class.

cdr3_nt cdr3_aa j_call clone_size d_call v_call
TGTGCCAGCAGGTCGACAGGGGGCAATCAGCCTCAGCATTTT CASRSTGGNQPQHF TRBJ1-5 NA TRBD1 TRBV6-6
TGTGCCAGCAGCTTAGATCCAGGGGATCAGTACGAGCAGTACTTC CASSLDPGDQYEQYF TRBJ2-7 NA NA TRBV11-2
TGTGCCAGCAGTACTATCGGACTAGCGGGGAAATACGAGCAGTACTTC CASSTIGLAGKYEQYF TRBJ2-7 NA TRBD2 TRBV27
TGTGCCAGCAGTTCTACCCCGGACAGCCGGAACACTGAAGCTTTCTTT CASSSTPDSRNTEAFF TRBJ1-1 NA NA TRBV27
TGCGCCAGCAGTCACCCGGGACAGGGACAAAAACTGTTTTTT CASSHPGQGQKLFF TRBJ1-4 once TRBD1 TRBV4-1
TGTGCCAGCAGCTTAGTGGGCCCGCCTTGGGTATCCTACAATGAGCAGTTCTTC CASSLVGPPWVSYNEQFF TRBJ2-1 NA NA TRBV11-2
TGTGCCAGTAGTATAGAACAAGGGAGTGGGTCCAATGAGCAGTTCTTC CASSIEQGSGSNEQFF TRBJ2-1 NA NA TRBV19
TGTGCCATCCGACGCCCCGACAGGGGGAACACCGGGGAGCTGTTTTTT CAIRRPDRGNTGELFF TRBJ2-2 NA TRBD1 TRBV7-9
TGTGCCAGCAAGGGGGTCGTAATTCATTACAATGAGCAGTTCTTC CASKGVVIHYNEQFF TRBJ2-1 once NA TRBV2
TGTGCCAGTAGTATTGGGCCTAGCGGGACCTACGAGCAGTACTTC CASSIGPSGTYEQYF TRBJ2-7 NA TRBD2 TRBV19
TGTGCCAGCACCACGATACCCGGGGAGCTGTTTTTT CASTTIPGELFF TRBJ2-2 NA NA TRBV6-1
TGTGCCAGCAGCTTAGAGGCCTACAATGAGCAGTTCTTC CASSLEAYNEQFF TRBJ2-1 NA NA TRBV11-2
TGTGCAAGTCGCTTACCGACTAGCGGGAGGGAGGGGACAGATACGCAGTATTTT CASRLPTSGREGTDTQYF TRBJ2-3 NA NA TRBV12-2
TGTGCCAGCAGCGTCCCGGGACACCCAGATGAAAAACTGTTTTTT CASSVPGHPDEKLFF TRBJ1-4 NA NA TRBV7-3
TGTGCCAGCAGTCCCACCTGGGGACAGATGGGCTTCGGGGGAAACACCATATATTTT CASSPTWGQMGFGGNTIYF TRBJ1-3 NA TRBD1 TRBV27
TGTGCCAGCAGTTCGATCCCAGGCGCCTACAATGAGCAGTTCTTC CASSSIPGAYNEQFF TRBJ2-1 NA NA TRBV27
TGCGCCAGCAGCCTCCGGACTAGCGGGAGAGGATACGAGCAGTACTTC CASSLRTSGRGYEQYF TRBJ2-7 NA TRBD2 TRBV4-1
TGTGCCAGCAGCTTCCAGGGGGGAATAGGGGTTAACTATGGCTACACCTTC CASSFQGGIGVNYGYTF TRBJ1-2 NA TRBD1 TRBV7-9
TGTGCCAGCAGTTACTCGTGGGACCAGCCCCAGCATTTT CASSYSWDQPQHF TRBJ1-5 NA NA TRBV6-5
TGTGCCAGCAGTTACGTGCGGGGACGGACTAACTACGAGCAGTACTTC CASSYVRGRTNYEQYF TRBJ2-7 NA NA TRBV28
TGTGCCAGCAGCGCAGGATTAGCGGGAGGGCCACTTTACTTC CASSAGLAGGPLYF TRBJ2-7 NA TRBD2 TRBV11-2
TGTGCCAGCAGCCATCAAGAGGGCGCGGCCCTAAACTCTGGAAACACCATATATTTT CASSHQEGAALNSGNTIYF TRBJ1-3 NA NA TRBV9
TGCGCCAGCAGCCAAGCAGGGGGCGGATACGAGCAGTACTTC CASSQAGGGYEQYF TRBJ2-7 NA TRBD1 TRBV4-1
TGTGCCAGCAGTGATCCAGGACAGGGCCCCTCGAATGAGCAGTTCTTC CASSDPGQGPSNEQFF TRBJ2-1 once TRBD1 TRBV25-1
TGTGCCAGCAGTTTAGCGGGCCCCTTACCCACCGGGGAGCTGTTTTTT CASSLAGPLPTGELFF TRBJ2-2 NA NA TRBV27
TGTGCCAGCAGTGTTGGGGGGGCCCTTGGGACTACGCAGTATTTT CASSVGGALGTTQYF TRBJ2-3 NA NA TRBV2
TGTGCCAGCAGCTTAGAGGCAGGGACGCAGTATTTT CASSLEAGTQYF TRBJ2-3 NA NA TRBV7-2
TGTGCTAGTGGCACCGGGACTTACACAGATACGCAGTATTTT CASGTGTYTDTQYF TRBJ2-3 NA NA TRBV12-5
TGTGCTAGTGGTACTCTTGGGACAGGGGGTAGCAATGAGCAGTTCTTC CASGTLGTGGSNEQFF TRBJ2-1 few TRBD1 TRBV12-5
TGCGCCAGCAGTGAGTCTGGGACGGACTACGAGCAGTACTTC CASSESGTDYEQYF TRBJ2-7 NA NA TRBV10-1
TGTGCTAGTGGTTTGGTACCTATGGTACCCGCGAACACCGGGGAGCTGTTTTTT CASGLVPMVPANTGELFF TRBJ2-2 NA NA TRBV12-5